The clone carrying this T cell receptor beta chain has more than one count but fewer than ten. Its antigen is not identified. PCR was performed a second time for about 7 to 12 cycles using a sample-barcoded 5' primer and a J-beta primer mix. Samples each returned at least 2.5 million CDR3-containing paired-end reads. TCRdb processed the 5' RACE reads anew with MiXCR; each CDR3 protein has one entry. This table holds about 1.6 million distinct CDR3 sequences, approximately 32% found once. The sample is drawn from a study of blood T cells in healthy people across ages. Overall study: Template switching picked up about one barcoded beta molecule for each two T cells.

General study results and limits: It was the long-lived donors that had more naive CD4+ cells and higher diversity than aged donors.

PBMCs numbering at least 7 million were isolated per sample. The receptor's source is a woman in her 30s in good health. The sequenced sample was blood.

The CDR3 loop reads CASSLQFGGTDTQYF. CDR3 in DNA: TGTGCCAGCAGCTTGCAGTTCGGGGGGACAGATACGCAGTATTTT. The chain uses TRBV7-9 and TRBJ2-3, with TRBD2 matching 7 bases. V trimming: 3 bases; J trimming: 3 bases; junction bases outside the gene matches: 6. The CDR3 contains 15 residues. Germline CDR1 reads SEHNR; CDR2 reads FQNEAQ (reference sequence).